One sample yielded the 29 T cell receptor beta chains listed below, sequenced in a study of blood T cell repertoires in COVID-19. Clones were sequenced by immunoSEQ multiplex PCR, and TCRdb holds only the in-frame ones, with some missing. The profile shows about 190,000 clones, more than 85% of them singletons. The source material was peripheral blood. All receptors derive from a man aged 25 to 40 with acute or convalescent COVID-19.

Only one count was recorded for this clone. The V gene is TRBV15, the J gene TRBJ2-7; tentative D call: TRBD2 (5 bases). The ends were cut back, 4 bases at V and 5 bases at J, with 12 bases in the middle. Germline CDR1 LNHNV, CDR2 YYDKDF (reference sequence). The CDR3 length is 13 residues. CDR3 coding DNA: TGTGCCACCAGCACAGACCTAGCAAACGAGCAGTACTTC. Protein product: CATSTDLANEQYF.

The chain employs TRBV28 and TRBJ1-6, with D perhaps matching TRBD1 (5 bases). This CDR3 comprises 14 residues. Trimming removed 6 bases from V and 8 bases from J, with 14 bases in between. Germline CDR1 MDHEN, CDR2 SYDVKM. The CDR3 spells CASRGGGVYSPLHF. DNA for the CDR3: TGTGCCAGCAGGGGTGGAGGGGTTTATTCACCCCTCCACTTT. The full variable domain, its missing parts supplied by reference TRBV28 and TRBJ1-6, is DVKVTQSSRYLVKRTGEKVFLECVQDMDHENMFWYRQDPGLGLRLIYFSYDVKMKEKGDIPEGYSVSREKKERFSLILESASTNQTSMYLCASRGGGVYSPLHFGNGTRLTVT.

Notes on this clone: The sample has other DNA sequences that encode this CDR3 too. The J gene is TRBJ2-7, the V gene TRBV19; tentatively, D is TRBD1 (6 bases). The germline V gene has CDR1 LNHDA and CDR2 SQIVND (reference sequence). The germline V and J ends were trimmed by 3 bases and 6 bases, with 6 bases remaining between them. CDR3 length: 11 amino acids. The CDR3 coding sequence is TGTGCCAGTAGTATCAGGGGCGAGCAGTACTTC. It is translated as CASSIRGEQYF.

This chain joins TRBV27 and TRBJ2-2; TRBD1 might be the D (5 bases). Per germline, CDR1 MNHEY and CDR2 SMNVEV (reference sequence). This CDR3 has 12 residues. Trimming left V 11 bases short and J 3 bases short, with 10 bases between. The CDR3 bases are TGTGCCGGTGCAGGGTACACCGGGGAGCTGTTTTTT. Translation gives CAGAGYTGELFF.

The chain has TRBV19 and TRBJ2-7; 12 bases map to TRBD1. Germline CDR1 reads LNHDA; CDR2 reads SQIVND (reference sequence). V lost 6 bases to trimming and J lost 5 bases; unmatched junction nucleotides: 5. The CDR3 totals 14 residues. The CDR3 spells CASRGQGAWNEQYF. Here the CDR3 DNA reads TGTGCCAGTAGGGGACAGGGGGCATGGAACGAGCAGTACTTC.

The V and J genes are TRBV27 and TRBJ1-1; D is uncertain. Trimming cost V 8 bases and J 4 bases, with 17 bases left between them. The CDR3 has 14 residues. Germline V gene data show CDR1 as MNHEY and CDR2 as SMNVEV (reference sequence). For the CDR3, the DNA is TGTGCCAGCGCGAAGATTACGACGGGCACTGAAGCTTTCTTT. Encoded protein: CASAKITTGTEAFF.

The CDR3 protein is CASSLMVAVTDTQYF. The DNA of the CDR3 is TGCGCCAGCAGCTTGATGGTAGCGGTCACAGATACGCAGTATTTT. The chain is built from TRBV5-1 and TRBJ2-3, with TRBD2 as a possible D gene (6 bases). CDR3 length: 15 amino acids. Germline values: CDR1 SGHRS, CDR2 YFSETQ. V was clipped by 1 base and J by 2 bases, with 11 bases between them.

The chain recombines TRBV5-5 with TRBJ1-2; D may be TRBD1 (5 bases). The CDR3 loop spans 14 amino acids. From germline, CDR1 is SGHKS and CDR2 YYEKEE (reference sequence). V lost 2 bases, J lost 3 bases, and 11 bases lay in between. In DNA, the CDR3 is TGTGCCAGCAGCTTATTACCCAGGGACTATGGCTACACCTTC. Translated: CASSLLPRDYGYTF. Filled out from reference TRBV5-5 and TRBJ1-2, the complete variable domain reads DAGVTQSPTHLIKTRGQQVTLRCSPISGHKSVSWYQQVLGQGPQFIFQYYEKEERGRGNFPDRFSARQFPNYSSELNVNALLLGDSALYLCASSLLPRDYGYTFGSGTRLTVV.

The chain links TRBV30 to TRBJ2-3, with D perhaps TRBD1 (6 bases). Trimming took off 3 bases at V and 0 bases at J, with 13 bases between the two ends. The CDR3 length is 15 residues. Looked up from germline, CDR1 is GTSNPN and CDR2 is SVGIG (reference sequence). The chain's CDR3 is CAWSQGGTSTDTQYF. In DNA, the CDR3 is TGTGCCTGGAGCCAAGGGGGAACTAGCACAGATACGCAGTATTTT.

The gene calls are TRBV6-4 and TRBJ2-2; TRBD1 matches 7 bases. Germline lookup yields CDR1 MRHNA and CDR2 SNTAGT. This CDR3 contains 18 residues. V shed 2 bases, J shed 0 bases, and the junction held 9 bases outside the gene matches. The CDR3 bases are TGTGCCAGCAGTGACAAGGGGGCCATCCATTCGAACACCGGGGAGCTGTTTTTT. The encoded protein is CASSDKGAIHSNTGELFF.

The V and J genes are TRBV28 and TRBJ2-1, with 11 bases identical to TRBD2. Germline V CDR1 and CDR2: MDHEN, SYDVKM. V was clipped by 6 bases and J by 13 bases; unmatched bases: 14. The CDR3 runs to 15 residues. This chain's CDR3 is CASSPWGLAGGPQFF. CDR3 nucleotide sequence: TGTGCCAGCAGCCCATGGGGCCTAGCGGGGGGTCCTCAGTTCTTC.

The chain is built from TRBV2 and TRBJ2-5, with D possibly TRBD1 on 6 matching bases. CDR1 SNHLY and CDR2 FYNNEI come from the germline V gene. The CDR3 length is 12 residues. V was cut by 8 bases and J by 5 bases, with 12 bases left in between. CDR3 DNA sequence: TGTGCCAGCCACAGGGTGACGGAGACCCAGTACTTC. Amino acid sequence: CASHRVTETQYF.

The V and J genes are TRBV3-1 (or the pseudogene TRBV3-2) and TRBJ2-7; maybe TRBD1 (5 bases). Germline V gene lookup returns CDR1 LGHDT and CDR2 YNNKEL (reference sequence). The V end was cut by 1 base, the J end by 3 bases, with 13 bases between. CDR3 length equals 15 residues. CDR3 sequence reads: CASSQGSQGNYEQYF. The CDR3 nucleotides read TGTGCCAGCAGCCAAGGGAGTCAGGGAAACTACGAGCAGTACTTC.

This sequence joins TRBV5-1 and TRBJ2-3; TRBD2 agrees at 16 bases. The germline CDR1 and CDR2 sequences are SGHRS and YFSETQ. CDR3 size: 19 residues. Trimming took 4 bases from V and 1 from J; bases not matched to a gene: 9. The CDR3 coding sequence is TGCGCCAGCAGCCCCCAGGGACTAGCGGGAGGGCCTGGCACAGATACGCAGTATTTT. This translates into CASSPQGLAGGPGTDTQYF.

The chain couples TRBV5-6 to TRBJ2-5; TRBD2 is a possible D gene (5 bases). CDR3 length: 14 residues. V was pared by 0 bases and J by 1 base, with 7 bases between. Germline loops: CDR1 SGHDT, CDR2 YYEEEE. CDR3 sequence: CASSLVATQETQYF. The CDR3 DNA reads as TGTGCCAGCAGCTTGGTAGCGACCCAAGAGACCCAGTACTTC. The whole variable domain, remainder taken from reference TRBV5-6 and TRBJ2-5, is DAGVTQSPTHLIKTRGQQVTLRCSPKSGHDTVSWYQQALGQGPQFIFQYYEEEERQRGNFPDRFSGHQFPNYSSELNVNALLLGDSALYLCASSLVATQETQYFGPGTRLLVL.

The chain couples TRBV7-9 to TRBJ1-1, with D maybe TRBD1 (5 bases). Germline V gene data show CDR1 as SEHNR and CDR2 as FQNEAQ (reference sequence). V was trimmed by 4 bases and J by 4 bases, leaving 13 bases between them. The CDR3 runs 14 residues. In DNA form, the CDR3 reads TGTGCCAGCAGCTACGACAGTGGCGGCACTGAAGCTTTCTTT. Translating it yields CASSYDSGGTEAFF.

This rearrangement joins TRBV6-5 to TRBJ1-6; D is possibly TRBD1 (5 bases). V shed 6 bases and J shed 5 bases, with 14 bases lying between them. The germline gives CDR1 MNHEY, CDR2 SVGAGI. The CDR3 sequence is 15 residues long. In DNA form, the CDR3 reads TGTGCCAGCAGACCCAGCCAGGGTAATAATTCACCCCTCCACTTT. Its protein is CASRPSQGNNSPLHF.

Only one count was recorded for this clone. This chain joins TRBV15 and TRBJ1-4; D may be TRBD1 (5 bases). Germline CDR1 and CDR2: LNHNV and YYDKDF (reference sequence). This CDR3 has 13 residues. V lost 0 bases and J 8 bases, leaving 7 bases between the germline ends. The CDR3 is CATSRDREEKLFF. The DNA for the CDR3 is TGTGCCACCAGCAGAGACAGGGAAGAAAAACTGTTTTTT. The variable domain in full, with the rest retrieved from reference TRBV15 and TRBJ1-4, is DAMVIQNPRYQVTQFGKPVTLSCSQTLNHNVMYWYQQKSSQAPKLLFHYYDKDFNNEADTPDNFQSRRPNTSFCFLDIRSPGLGDTAMYLCATSRDREEKLFFGSGTQLSVL.

In DNA, the CDR3 is TGCGCCAGCGGGGAGGGACAGGGGACAGATACGCAGTATTTT. As protein: CASGEGQGTDTQYF. V and J are TRBV5-1 and TRBJ2-3; 10 bases are shared with TRBD1. The CDR3 is made up of 14 amino acids. V lost 7 bases and J lost 3; bases outside the gene matches: 5. The germline gives CDR1 SGHRS, CDR2 YFSETQ.

The chain couples TRBV6-4 to TRBJ1-2; 8 bases are shared with TRBD1. Germline values: CDR1 MRHNA, CDR2 SNTAGT. The CDR3 is 13 residues long. Trimming took 6 bases from V and 4 from J; bases not matched to a gene: 4. CDR3 nucleotide sequence: TGTGCCAGCAGCCGACAGGGGACCTATGGCTACACCTTC. It is translated as CASSRQGTYGYTF.

The V call is TRBV11-2, the J call TRBJ1-2; 11 bases fit TRBD1. V was clipped by 1 base and J by 7 bases; unmatched bases: 5. Germline-derived CDR1 and CDR2 are SGHAT and FQNNGV. The length of the CDR3 is 15 residues. CDR3 DNA sequence: TGTGCCAGCAGCTTAGTGGGACAGGGGGAGAGTGGCTACACCTTC. Its protein product is CASSLVGQGESGYTF.

The V gene is TRBV5-1, the J gene TRBJ2-1, with 10 bases matching TRBD2. Germline V lookup: CDR1 SGHRS, CDR2 YFSETQ. The V and J ends lost 1 base and 5 bases, in that order; junction bases with no gene match: 3. CDR3 length: 15 residues. In nucleotides, the CDR3 is TGCGCCAGCAGCTTGTCGCTAGCGGGAGACAATGAGCAGTTCTTC. Translating it yields CASSLSLAGDNEQFF.

V and J are TRBV6-5 and TRBJ2-1; perhaps TRBD1 as D (5 bases). This CDR3 comprises 14 residues. Germline CDR1 reads MNHEY; CDR2 reads SVGAGI. V was pared by 7 bases and J by 6 bases, with 16 bases between. CDR3: CASKITGRVNEQFF. The CDR3 DNA follows: TGTGCCAGCAAAATCACGGGCAGGGTCAATGAGCAGTTCTTC.

A few counts support this clone. V and J are TRBV6-6 and TRBJ2-7; 7 nucleotides line up with TRBD1. Germline CDR1 MNHNY, CDR2 SVGAGI (reference sequence). The CDR3 is 12 amino acids. V dropped 6 bases and J dropped 3; count of bases not matched to a gene: 2. CDR3 nucleotides: TGTGCCAGCAGGGGGACAGTCTACGAGCAGTACTTC. Its translation: CASRGTVYEQYF.

J is TRBJ2-7 and V is TRBV19; D possibly corresponds to TRBD1 (5 bases). CDR3 length: 14 residues. Trimming removed 1 base from V and 1 base from J, with 8 bases in between. The V gene's germline CDR1 is LNHDA and CDR2 SQIVND (reference sequence). CDR3 coding DNA: TGTGCCAGTAGTATAGGGCGACAGTCCTACGAGCAGTACTTC. This sequence encodes CASSIGRQSYEQYF.

The V and J genes are TRBV4-1 and TRBJ1-6, with D perhaps TRBD1 (5 bases). The CDR3 is 16 residues long. Deletions cut 0 bases from V and 10 bases from J, with 16 bases between. CDR1 is MGHRA and CDR2 is YSYEKL in the germline V gene. CDR3 protein: CASSQDPAGLGSPLHF. The CDR3 DNA sequence: TGCGCCAGCAGCCAAGACCCCGCAGGGTTGGGCTCACCCCTCCACTTT.

This clone has a single count. This chain uses TRBV6-4 with TRBJ1-6; the D gene is possibly TRBD1 (6 bases). Trimming removed 0 bases at V and 10 bases at J, with 19 bases between. This CDR3 is built from 17 residues. Germline V gene sequence: CDR1 MRHNA, CDR2 SNTAGT. The DNA for the CDR3 is TGTGCCAGCAGTGACTCGAGTCAGAGTGGACAGCGATCACCCCTCCACTTT. Its translation: CASSDSSQSGQRSPLHF.

This CDR3 is CASSLGGPSGTDTQYF. CDR3 DNA sequence: TGCGCCAGCAGCTTGGGAGGGCCGTCGGGCACAGATACGCAGTATTTT. This sequence joins TRBV5-1 and TRBJ2-3; tentative D call: TRBD2 (5 bases). The CDR3 has 16 residues. V shed 0 bases and J shed 1 base, with 12 bases lying between them. In germline, CDR1 is SGHRS, CDR2 YFSETQ.

The V gene is TRBV10-1, the J gene TRBJ2-1; TRBD1 might be the D (5 bases). The CDR3 has 14 residues. Trimming removed 3 bases at V and 6 bases at J, with 12 bases between. Germline V CDR1 and CDR2: WNHNN, SYGVQD (reference sequence). The CDR3 protein is CASSEHGQANEQFF. CDR3 nucleotides: TGCGCCAGCAGTGAACATGGACAAGCCAATGAGCAGTTCTTC.